Following are 12 T cell receptor beta chains from one sample sequenced in a study of T-cell memory formation after mild COVID-19. TCRdb passed the 5' RACE reads through MiXCR, listing each CDR3 protein once. The sample yields over 130,000 distinct CDR3 sequences, 11% to 15% seen once. The material sequenced was PBMCs or a T cell subset sorted from them (not recorded which). The receptors stem from an adult woman who had mild COVID-19 (a few samples of this study predate the infection). Cell type and time point are not known.

This clonotype was seen more than once but under ten times. The CDR3 protein is CATSETDTSYEQYF. The DNA of the CDR3 is TGTGCCACCAGCGAGACTGACACATCCTACGAGCAGTACTTC. The gene calls are TRBV15 and TRBJ2-7; D gene unclear. Germline assignment: CDR1 LNHNV and CDR2 YYDKDF (reference sequence). Trimming removed 5 bases at V and 1 base at J, with 12 bases between. This CDR3 region has 14 residues. The variable domain in full, completed from reference TRBV15 and TRBJ2-7, reads DAMVIQNPRYQVTQFGKPVTLSCSQTLNHNVMYWYQQKSSQAPKLLFHYYDKDFNNEADTPDNFQSRRPNTSFCFLDIRSPGLGDTAMYLCATSETDTSYEQYFGPGTRLTVT.

The gene calls are TRBV5-1 and TRBJ2-5; TRBD1 agrees at 7 bases. V lost 6 bases, J lost 5 bases, and 19 bases stayed unmatched. The CDR3 has 17 amino acids. The germline V gene has CDR1 SGHRS and CDR2 YFSETQ. The CDR3 nucleotides are TGCGCCAGCAACCCCTCCCAGGGGGTGGCATGGTTCGAGACCCAGTACTTC. Protein: CASNPSQGVAWFETQYF.

V is TRBV20-1 and J is TRBJ1-2; 8 positions match TRBD1. CDR3 length: 14 amino acids. From germline, CDR1 is DFQATT and CDR2 SNEGSKA (reference sequence). Losses at the gene ends were 5 bases for V and 4 bases for J; bases not matched to a gene: 9. CDR3 protein: CSAAPGQGGYGYTF. The CDR3 DNA reads as TGCAGTGCTGCGCCCGGACAGGGCGGCTATGGCTACACCTTC.

The chain has TRBV7-8 and TRBJ2-7; 8 positions match TRBD1. Trimming took 0 bases from V and 4 from J; bases not matched to a gene: 8. The germline gives CDR1 SGHVS, CDR2 FQNEAQ. There are 16 residues in the CDR3. In DNA form, the CDR3 reads TGTGCCAGCAGCTTAGCGGAGGGACAGGCATATTACGAGCAGTACTTC. This sequence encodes CASSLAEGQAYYEQYF.

V gene TRBV29-1 combines with J gene TRBJ2-1; D gene uncertain. The germline V and J ends were trimmed by 4 bases and 0 bases, with 1 base remaining between them. The germline V gene has CDR1 SQVTM and CDR2 ANQGSEA. CDR3 length: 11 amino acids. The CDR3 protein is CSVVSYNEQFF. CDR3 nucleotide sequence: TGCAGCGTTGTCTCCTACAATGAGCAGTTCTTC.

The chain combines TRBV20-1 with TRBJ2-7; maybe TRBD1 (5 bases). The CDR3 contains 15 residues. Germline V CDR1 and CDR2: DFQATT, SNEGSKA (reference sequence). Trimming removed 0 bases from V and 5 bases from J, with 17 bases in between. The CDR3 reads CSARDLTQAINEQYF. For the CDR3, the DNA is TGCAGTGCTAGAGATCTTACACAGGCCATAAACGAGCAGTACTTC.

The sample holds a few counts of this clonotype. This chain joins TRBV12-3 or TRBV12-4 and TRBJ2-7; 7 nucleotides match TRBD1. The V and J ends lost 3 bases and 5 bases, in that order; junction bases with no gene match: 1. The CDR3 has 12 residues. The CDR3 spells CASSFGQDEQYF. The CDR3 nucleotides read TGTGCCAGCAGTTTCGGACAGGACGAGCAGTACTTC.

This clonotype was detected many times. The CDR3 here is CASSQEENEKLFF. The CDR3 coding sequence is TGCGCCAGCAGCCAGGAAGAGAATGAAAAACTGTTTTTT. The chain combines TRBV5-1 with TRBJ1-4; D ambiguous. Per germline, CDR1 SGHRS and CDR2 YFSETQ. This CDR3 comprises 13 residues. V dropped 4 bases and J dropped 5 bases, with 9 bases sitting between them.

V and J are TRBV12-3 or TRBV12-4 and TRBJ1-5; weak D call: TRBD1 (6 bases). CDR3 length: 15 residues. V gave up 8 bases and J gave up 0 bases, with 14 bases separating them. The chain's CDR3 is CASGIGGSSNQPQHF. The CDR3 nucleotides are TGTGCCAGCGGGATCGGGGGCTCTAGCAATCAGCCCCAGCATTTT.

The V gene is TRBV14, the J gene TRBJ2-7; D is unresolved. V lost 2 bases to trimming and J lost 4 bases, with 9 bases between them. The germline V gene has CDR1 SGHDN and CDR2 FVKESK. This CDR3 has 13 residues. The CDR3 loop reads CASSQRRLYEQYF. The CDR3 DNA reads TGTGCCAGCAGCCAACGCAGGTTGTACGAGCAGTACTTC.

This chain connects TRBV5-6 to TRBJ1-5, with 9 bases that match TRBD1. The CDR3 totals 17 residues. CDR1 SGHDT and CDR2 YYEEEE come from the germline V gene. Trimming took 3 bases from V and 1 from J; bases not matched to a gene: 8. The chain's CDR3 is CASSSTSTGGSNQPQHF. CDR3 DNA sequence: TGTGCCAGCAGCTCGACTTCGACAGGGGGAAGCAATCAGCCCCAGCATTTT.

This clonotype was counted a few times. J is TRBJ1-6 and V is TRBV10-3, with D possibly being TRBD1 (5 bases). Per germline, CDR1 ENHRY and CDR2 SYGVKD. Trimming cost V 10 bases and J 8 bases, with 15 bases left between them. The CDR3 extends over 13 amino acids. The CDR3 loop is CATRPTGDSPLHF. The CDR3 coding sequence is TGTGCCACACGGCCCACGGGGGATTCACCCCTCCACTTT.